This passage covers 14 T cell receptor beta chains from one sample sequenced in a study of blood T cell repertoires in COVID-19. The assay was immunoSEQ multiplex PCR, and TCRdb's table has in-frame clones only and misses some. Here the sample spans fewer than 200,000 clones, 87% being singletons. Sequencing was carried out using peripheral blood. Every receptor here comes from a man in his fifties or sixties with active or convalescent COVID-19.

The J gene is TRBJ2-7, the V gene TRBV29-1, with 7 positions matching TRBD1. Losses at the gene ends were 5 bases for V and 2 bases for J; bases not matched to a gene: 6. The CDR3 spans 13 residues. Germline V gives CDR1 SQVTM, CDR2 ANQGSEA. The CDR3 coding sequence is TGCAGCGTTACCCCACAGGGGACCTACGAGCAGTACTTC. It yields the protein CSVTPQGTYEQYF.

The chain joins TRBV4-2 to TRBJ2-7, with TRBD2 matching over 9 bases. The CDR3 is 16 amino acids. The V and J ends lost 1 base and 2 bases, in that order; junction bases with no gene match: 6. Germline V lookup: CDR1 LGHNA, CDR2 YNFKEQ. The CDR3 protein is CASSQGPSGATYEQYF. The CDR3 region has the DNA TGTGCCAGCAGCCAAGGGCCTAGCGGGGCAACCTACGAGCAGTACTTC.

In its sample, this clone was seen once. V is TRBV6-5 and J is TRBJ1-1; D remains ambiguous. The CDR3 is 14 amino acids. Germline assignment: CDR1 MNHEY and CDR2 SVGAGI. With 1 base removed from V and 3 bases from J, the gap between germline ends came to 9 bases. Written as DNA, the CDR3 is TGTGCCAGCAGTTACTTGGCAGAACACACTGAAGCTTTCTTT. Encoded protein: CASSYLAEHTEAFF.

The chain's CDR3 is CASSEVGGPRAYEQYF. For the CDR3, the DNA is TGTGCCAGCAGTGAAGTGGGGGGGCCCCGGGCCTACGAGCAGTACTTC. The J gene is TRBJ2-7, the V gene TRBV6-1; TRBD2 might be the D (7 bases). CDR3 length: 16 residues. V was clipped by 1 base and J by 2 bases, with 15 bases between them. The germline CDR1 and CDR2 sequences are MNHNS and SASEGT.

The J gene is TRBJ2-3, the V gene TRBV11-3, with a weak D call TRBD2 (6 bases). CDR1 is SGHNT and CDR2 is YENEEA in the germline V gene. This CDR3 has 16 residues. Deletions cut 5 bases from V and 0 bases from J, with 15 bases between. As DNA, the CDR3 is TGTGCCAGCAGCCGCGGGACCGACGCTAGCACAGATACGCAGTATTTT. Protein: CASSRGTDASTDTQYF.

The J gene is TRBJ1-2, the V gene TRBV24-1; D might be TRBD1 (5 bases). This CDR3 spans 14 amino acids. Trimming left V 1 base short and J 2 bases short, with 7 bases between. Germline V gene lookup returns CDR1 KGHDR and CDR2 SFDVKD. The CDR3 DNA reads TGTGCCACCAGTGATTTACGACAGAACTATGGCTACACCTTC. Translated, it gives CATSDLRQNYGYTF.

J is TRBJ1-5 and V is TRBV2; D is possibly TRBD1 (5 bases). The CDR3 extends over 15 amino acids. The V gene lost 5 bases and the J gene lost 3 bases, with 14 bases spanning the gap. Germline CDR1 SNHLY, CDR2 FYNNEI. The DNA for the CDR3 is TGTGCCAGCAGTCGACAGCGAAACAACAATCAGCCCCAGCATTTT. The encoded protein is CASSRQRNNNQPQHF. The full variable domain, its missing parts supplied by reference TRBV2 and TRBJ1-5, is EPEVTQTPSHQVTQMGQEVILRCVPISNHLYFYWYRQILGQKVEFLVSFYNNEISEKSEIFDDQFSVERPDGSNFTLKIRSTKLEDSAMYFCASSRQRNNNQPQHFGDGTRLSIL.

The V call is TRBV7-2, the J call TRBJ1-2; D possibly corresponds to TRBD1 (5 bases). CDR3 length: 13 residues. The germline gives CDR1 SGHTA, CDR2 FQGNSA. The ends were cut back, 1 base at V and 8 bases at J, with 11 bases in the middle. The CDR3: CASSLVGAGGYTF. CDR3 nucleotide sequence: TGTGCCAGCAGCTTAGTAGGGGCGGGAGGCTACACCTTC.

The V call is TRBV7-2, the J call TRBJ1-6, with TRBD1 matching 7 bases. Germline CDR1 and CDR2: SGHTA and FQGNSA. CDR3 size: 13 residues. With V trimmed by 5 bases and J by 9 bases, 4 bases remained unmatched. CDR3: CASSTNRGSPLHF. For the CDR3, the DNA is TGTGCCAGCAGCACAAACAGGGGTTCACCCCTCCACTTT.

This chain joins TRBV7-9 and TRBJ1-2; 7 nucleotides match TRBD1. The J segment lost 3 bases and the V segment lost 6 bases, leaving 1 base of the junction unmatched. Germline values: CDR1 SEHNR, CDR2 FQNEAQ (reference sequence). The CDR3 consists of 12 residues. CDR3 residues: CASRDRDYGYTF. CDR3 sequence (DNA): TGTGCCAGCAGAGACAGGGACTATGGCTACACCTTC.

This rearrangement joins TRBV11-1 to TRBJ2-2; TRBD1 matches at 9 bases. J was trimmed by 0 bases and V by 1 base; bases with no gene match: 0. Germline V gene lookup returns CDR1 SGHAT and CDR2 FQDESV (reference sequence). The CDR3 is 16 amino acids. CDR3 in DNA: TGTGCCAGCAGCTTAGGACAGGGGGCGAACACCGGGGAGCTGTTTTTT. It yields the protein CASSLGQGANTGELFF.

The gene calls are TRBV21-1 and TRBJ2-7; TRBD1 is the table's D call and was not checked against the DNA. TRBV21-1 constitutes a pseudogene. The CDR3 consists of 17 residues. CDR3 in amino acids: CASSNGGQGAQSTEQYF. In nucleotides, the CDR3 is TGTGCCAGCAGCAATGGGGGACAGGGTGCCCAATCTACCGAGCAGTACTTC.

This clone turned up a few times. V gene TRBV11-2 combines with J gene TRBJ2-3; a weak D match, TRBD2 (6 bases). Between the trimmed V and J ends, which lost 5 bases and 1 base, there was a span of 25 bases. The germline V gene has CDR1 SGHAT and CDR2 FQNNGV. The length of the CDR3 is 19 residues. The CDR3 loop is CASSARPGTDTTRTDTQYF. CDR3 sequence (DNA): TGTGCCAGCAGCGCACGCCCCGGGACTGATACGACCCGCACAGATACGCAGTATTTT.

This sequence joins TRBV6-6 and TRBJ2-1; 9 bases are shared with TRBD2. The CDR3 spans 14 residues. CDR1 is MNHNY and CDR2 is SVGAGI in the germline V gene (reference sequence). V gave up 8 bases and J gave up 5 bases; unmatched junction bases: 7. CDR3 in DNA: TGTGCCAGCCAATTAGCGGGGGTCAACAATGAGCAGTTCTTC. It translates to CASQLAGVNNEQFF.